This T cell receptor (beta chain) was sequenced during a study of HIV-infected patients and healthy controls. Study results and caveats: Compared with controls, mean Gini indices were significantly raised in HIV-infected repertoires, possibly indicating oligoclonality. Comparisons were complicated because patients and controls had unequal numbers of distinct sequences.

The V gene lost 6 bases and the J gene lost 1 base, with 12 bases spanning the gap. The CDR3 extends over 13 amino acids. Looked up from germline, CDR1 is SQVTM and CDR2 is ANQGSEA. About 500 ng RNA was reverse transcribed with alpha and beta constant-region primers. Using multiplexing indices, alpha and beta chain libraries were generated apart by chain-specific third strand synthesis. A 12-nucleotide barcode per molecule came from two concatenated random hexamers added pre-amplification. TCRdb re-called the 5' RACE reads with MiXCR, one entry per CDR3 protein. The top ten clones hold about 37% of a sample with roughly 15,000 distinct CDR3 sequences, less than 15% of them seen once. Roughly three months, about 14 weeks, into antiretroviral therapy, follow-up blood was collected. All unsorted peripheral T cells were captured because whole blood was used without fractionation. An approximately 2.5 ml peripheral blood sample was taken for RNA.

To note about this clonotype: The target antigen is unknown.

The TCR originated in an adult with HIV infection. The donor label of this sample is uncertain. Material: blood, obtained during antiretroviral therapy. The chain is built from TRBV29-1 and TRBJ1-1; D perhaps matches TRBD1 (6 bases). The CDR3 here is CSVQSTGNTEAFF. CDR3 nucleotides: TGCAGCGTCCAATCGACAGGGAACACTGAAGCTTTCTTT.